This T cell receptor beta chain was obtained from a study of T-cell reconstitution after alpha-beta-depleted transplantation in children. Germline V gives CDR1 SGHVS, CDR2 FNYEAQ. V was pared by 5 bases and J by 10 bases, with 18 bases between. The CDR3 totals 14 residues. Points from the study as a whole: The study traced high day-60 TCRbeta diversity in some patients to surviving recipient T cells and thymic progenitors. Two months or so post-transplant, alpha-beta T cells reportedly derived from several hundred expanded graft clones. Once a year had passed after transplant, T-cell counts and diversity came mostly from newly produced T cells.

Regarding this clonotype: Its target is not known.

Construction of the TCRbeta library involved unique molecular identifiers. From the PCR reads, TCRdb called clonotypes with MiXCR, one entry per CDR3 protein. The sample holds fewer than 500,000 distinct CDR3 sequences; over 40% are singletons and the top ten take 27%. This sequence joins TRBV7-6 and TRBJ2-1; D possibly corresponds to TRBD2 (6 bases). The clonotype was recovered from a girl aged 2-10 years with aplastic anemia, due to receive a stem cell transplant. Material: PBMCs, obtained before TCRalphabeta/CD19-depleted stem cell transplant. Here the CDR3 reads CASSPTSPAWEQFF. Here the CDR3 DNA reads TGTGCCAGCAGCCCCACTAGCCCTGCTTGGGAGCAGTTCTTC.